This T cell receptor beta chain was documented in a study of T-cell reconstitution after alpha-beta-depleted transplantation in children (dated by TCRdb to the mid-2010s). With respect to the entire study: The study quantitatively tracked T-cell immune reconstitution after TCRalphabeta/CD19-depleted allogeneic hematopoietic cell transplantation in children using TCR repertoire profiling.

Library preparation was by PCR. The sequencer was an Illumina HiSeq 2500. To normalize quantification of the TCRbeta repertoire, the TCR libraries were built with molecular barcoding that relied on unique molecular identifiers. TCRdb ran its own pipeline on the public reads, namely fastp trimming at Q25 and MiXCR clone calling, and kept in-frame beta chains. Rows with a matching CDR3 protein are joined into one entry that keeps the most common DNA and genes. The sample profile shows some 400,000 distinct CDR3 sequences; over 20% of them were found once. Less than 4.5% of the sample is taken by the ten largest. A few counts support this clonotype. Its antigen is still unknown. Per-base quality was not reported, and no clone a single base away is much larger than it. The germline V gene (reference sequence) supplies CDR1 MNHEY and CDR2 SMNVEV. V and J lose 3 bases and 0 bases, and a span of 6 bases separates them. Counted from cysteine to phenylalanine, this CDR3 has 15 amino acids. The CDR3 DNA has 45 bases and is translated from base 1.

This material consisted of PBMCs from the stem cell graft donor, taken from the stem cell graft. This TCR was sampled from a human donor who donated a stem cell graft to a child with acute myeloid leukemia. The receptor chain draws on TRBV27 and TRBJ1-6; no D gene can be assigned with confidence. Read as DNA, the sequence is TGTGCCAGCAGTTTTTGGGGCTCCTATAATTCACCCCTCCACTTT. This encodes CASSFWGSYNSPLHF.